These 20 T cell receptor beta chains share one sample of origin, sequenced in a study of cytomegalovirus exposure and HLA in healthy donors. Primers included in the PCR were 60 Vbeta and 13 Jbeta primers. Using immunoSEQ multiplex PCR, the repertoire was profiled, and TCRdb retains in-frame clones only, with some absent. The sample holds around 300,000 clones, approximately 90% seen once. Source material: PBMCs. The source of these receptors is a woman aged 18-30 years in good health and CMV-seronegative.

V usage is TRBV19 and J usage is TRBJ1-5; D possibly corresponds to TRBD1 (6 bases). Germline loops: CDR1 LNHDA, CDR2 SQIVND (reference sequence). V gave up 1 base and J gave up 4 bases, with 14 bases separating them. This CDR3 has 16 residues. The CDR3 sequence is CASSIAGTPMNQPQHF. The CDR3 bases are TGTGCCAGTAGTATAGCCGGGACACCAATGAATCAGCCCCAGCATTTT.

This rearrangement joins TRBV5-4 to TRBJ2-1; TRBD2 matches 14 bases. Trimming cost V 1 base and J 6 bases; bases outside gene matches: 15. The CDR3 sequence is 20 residues long. CDR1 is SGHNT, CDR2 YYREEE, per germline (reference sequence). The CDR3 spells CASSLPPGLAGGLWGNEQFF. The CDR3 region has the DNA TGTGCCAGCAGCTTGCCCCCAGGACTAGCGGGGGGTCTTTGGGGCAATGAGCAGTTCTTC.

V usage is TRBV7-8 and J usage is TRBJ1-5, with D possibly TRBD1 on 6 matching bases. Trimming left V 5 bases short and J 4 bases short, with 27 bases between. CDR3 length: 19 amino acids. Germline V gene sequence: CDR1 SGHVS, CDR2 FQNEAQ. CDR3 bases: TGTGCCAGCAGCCGGTGGCCAAGGGGGAATTTGGGGAATAATCAGCCCCAGCATTTT. Its translation is CASSRWPRGNLGNNQPQHF. Together with reference TRBV7-8 and TRBJ1-5, the CDR3 gives the full variable domain: GAGVSQSPRYKVAKRGQDVALRCDPISGHVSLFWYQQALGQGPEFLTYFQNEAQLDKSGLPSDRFFAERPEGSVSTLKIQRTQQEDSAVYLCASSRWPRGNLGNNQPQHFGDGTRLSIL.

V and J are TRBV9 and TRBJ2-5; D may be TRBD1 (8 bases). The germline V gene encodes CDR1 SGDLS and CDR2 YYNGEE. V gave up 0 bases and J gave up 3 bases, with 21 bases separating them. The CDR3 contains 18 residues. CDR3 sequence (DNA): TGTGCCAGCAGCGTAGTGGTTGGGGGGGACAGGATTAAAGAGACCCAGTACTTC. Its translation is CASSVVVGGDRIKETQYF.

The rearrangement joins TRBV9 to TRBJ2-1; unclear D gene. The CDR3 has 14 amino acids. CDR1 and CDR2 from the germline V gene are SGDLS and YYNGEE. Trimming left V 0 bases short and J 0 bases short, with 4 bases between. The CDR3 sequence: CASSVVSSYNEQFF. DNA of the CDR3: TGTGCCAGCAGCGTAGTTAGCTCCTACAATGAGCAGTTCTTC.

The count of this clone is one. J is TRBJ2-3 and V is TRBV5-1; TRBD1 might be the D (5 bases). Per germline, CDR1 SGHRS and CDR2 YFSETQ. V lost 5 bases to trimming and J lost 2 bases, with 30 bases between them. The CDR3 contains 20 residues. CDR3 amino acids: CASRLSRTPMRQISTDTQYF. The CDR3 nucleotides are TGCGCCAGCAGACTCTCCCGGACACCGATGCGCCAAATATCCACAGATACGCAGTATTTT.

The chain couples TRBV25-1 to TRBJ1-1, with D unresolved. Germline values: CDR1 MGHDK, CDR2 SYGVNS. The CDR3 loop spans 12 amino acids. Trimming took 4 bases from V and 7 from J, leaving 10 bases between them. This CDR3 reads CASSASGSEAFF. The CDR3 DNA is TGTGCCAGCAGTGCCTCTGGGAGTGAAGCTTTCTTT.

The chain joins TRBV5-8 to TRBJ1-1; D might be TRBD1 (6 bases). Germline V gives CDR1 SGHTS, CDR2 YDEGEE. V was cut by 2 bases and J by 7 bases, with 12 bases left in between. The CDR3 is 13 amino acids. The CDR3 reads CASSFHGQREAFF. As DNA, the CDR3 is TGTGCCAGCAGCTTTCACGGACAGCGTGAAGCTTTCTTT.

The chain carries TRBV15 and TRBJ2-1, with 9 bases that match TRBD1. Germline trimming cut 5 bases from V and 7 bases from J; bases unmatched to any gene: 12. Germline CDR1 reads LNHNV; CDR2 reads YYDKDF (reference sequence). CDR3 size: 16 residues. The CDR3 DNA sequence: TGTGCCACCAGCCGCTCCGACAGGGGGTATAGGAATGAGCAGTTCTTC. It encodes CATSRSDRGYRNEQFF.

This clone was seen once. The chain couples TRBV2 to TRBJ2-3; possibly TRBD2 for D (5 bases). This CDR3 contains 14 residues. Germline assignment: CDR1 SNHLY and CDR2 FYNNEI. V lost 6 bases, J lost 1 base, and 11 bases lay in between. The CDR3: CASSSYSGTDTQYF. The DNA of the CDR3 is TGTGCCAGCAGCTCCTATAGCGGCACAGATACGCAGTATTTT.

This clone was counted once. This sequence joins TRBV29-1 and TRBJ2-7; TRBD1 is a possible D gene (5 bases). V was shortened by 6 bases and J by 0 bases, with 15 bases between the two germline ends. Germline CDR1 reads SQVTM; CDR2 reads ANQGSEA. The CDR3 loop spans 14 amino acids. CDR3 DNA: TGCAGCGTCGTGGACATCCGGGCCTCCTACGAGCAGTACTTC. Protein product: CSVVDIRASYEQYF.

The rearrangement uses TRBV19 and TRBJ1-5; tentative D call: TRBD1 (5 bases). V was cut by 9 bases and J by 4 bases, with 13 bases left in between. Germline V gene data show CDR1 as LNHDA and CDR2 as SQIVND (reference sequence). The CDR3 has 13 residues. The CDR3 reads CASRHPGNQPQHF. DNA for the CDR3: TGTGCCAGCCGACATCCAGGGAATCAGCCCCAGCATTTT.

Written as DNA, the CDR3 is TGTGCCAGCAGTGACAGGGGCCGGGGGGTTGGGGCTTTCTTT. The encoded protein is CASSDRGRGVGAFF. The genes are TRBV6-5 and TRBJ1-1; TRBD1 matches 8 bases. The CDR3 has 14 amino acids. The germline gives CDR1 MNHEY, CDR2 SVGAGI. Unmatched junction bases numbered 13, after V lost 5 bases and J lost 11 bases.

This rearrangement joins TRBV6-5 to TRBJ1-2, with TRBD1 matching 7 bases. The CDR3 is 13 residues long. The V segment lost 0 bases and the J segment 7 bases; nucleotides outside the gene matches: 2. Per the germline V gene, CDR1 is MNHEY and CDR2 is SVGAGI. The DNA of the CDR3 is TGTGCCAGCAGTTACTCCTCAGGGGGTGGCTACACCTTC. Amino acids: CASSYSSGGGYTF.

The CDR3 bases are TGTGCCAGCAGCTTGGGGACAGCCGCCAACTATGGCTACACCTTC. Amino acid sequence: CASSLGTAANYGYTF. The chain links TRBV5-4 to TRBJ1-2; the D gene is possibly TRBD1 (6 bases). There are 15 residues in the CDR3. Germline V lookup: CDR1 SGHNT, CDR2 YYREEE (reference sequence). The V end lost 0 bases, the J end lost 2 bases, and 11 bases lay between the germline ends.

This clone was detected once. The chain combines TRBV15 with TRBJ1-3, with 9 bases matching TRBD1. CDR1 LNHNV and CDR2 YYDKDF come from the germline V gene (reference sequence). V shed 6 bases, J shed 0 bases, and the junction held 12 bases outside the gene matches. The CDR3 length is 18 residues. The CDR3 is CATRRTGEAGTSGNTIYF. CDR3 bases: TGTGCCACCAGGAGGACAGGGGAGGCAGGAACCTCTGGAAACACCATATATTTT.

The chain has TRBV6-1 and TRBJ1-1; unclear D gene. The CDR3 is made up of 11 amino acids. The germline CDR1 and CDR2 sequences are MNHNS and SASEGT. Trimming removed 6 bases at V and 5 bases at J, with 7 bases between. This chain's CDR3 is CASRVQTEAFF. As DNA, the CDR3 is TGTGCCAGCAGAGTGCAGACTGAAGCTTTCTTT.

The genes are TRBV10-2 and TRBJ1-1; 8 bases map to TRBD1. The J segment lost 4 bases and the V segment lost 6 bases, leaving 4 bases of the junction unmatched. This CDR3 has 13 amino acids. From germline, CDR1 is WSHSY and CDR2 SAAADI. The CDR3 DNA follows: TGCGCCAGCAGGACAGGGGTTCGCACTGAAGCTTTCTTT. Amino acids: CASRTGVRTEAFF.

CDR3 in amino acids: CASSPAGGAYEQYF. DNA of the CDR3: TGTGCCAGCAGCCCCGCGGGGGGAGCCTACGAGCAGTACTTC. The chain joins TRBV11-2 to TRBJ2-7; 8 positions agree with TRBD2. V shed 5 bases and J 2 bases; nucleotides not matched to a gene: 5. Germline CDR1 SGHAT, CDR2 FQNNGV. The CDR3 has 14 amino acids.

The chain employs TRBV5-1 and TRBJ2-1; 8 bases are shared with TRBD2. This CDR3 is built from 16 residues. V lost 2 bases, J lost 0 bases, and 4 bases stayed unmatched. CDR1 is SGHRS, CDR2 YFSETQ, per germline. CDR3: CASSFAGTSSYNEQFF. The CDR3, as DNA: TGCGCCAGCAGCTTTGCGGGGACTAGCTCCTACAATGAGCAGTTCTTC.